Listed below are T cell receptor beta chains from one sample, sequenced in a study of T cell changes during pregnancy in multiple sclerosis. Method: immunoSEQ multiplex PCR; TCRdb's copy keeps in-frame clones and lacks some. The repertoire consists of about 70,000 clones, with just over 90% occurring once and the leading ten covering approximately 2.1%. This material consisted of peripheral blood, taken in the second trimester of pregnancy. These TCRs come from a female donor in good health, enrolled as a control in a pregnancy study. Both conserved end residues are part of each CDR3. Fields, in order: V gene, clone size, J gene, D gene, CDR3 protein, CDR3 DNA. The D gene is left open where the match is weak. Clone size appears in some rows only: once, few, many, or a class for an expanded clone.

V gene: TRBV10-3
clone size: NA
J gene: TRBJ2-6
D gene: NA
CDR3 protein: CAIQDSGANVLTF
CDR3 DNA: TGTGCCATACAGGATTCTGGGGCCAACGTCCTGACTTTC

V gene: TRBV15
clone size: once
J gene: TRBJ2-2
D gene: TRBD2
CDR3 protein: CATSAGGTGELFF
CDR3 DNA: TGTGCCACCAGCGCGGGGGGTACCGGGGAGCTGTTTTTT

V gene: TRBV6-1
clone size: NA
J gene: TRBJ1-5
D gene: TRBD1
CDR3 protein: CASRDRGISNQPQHF
CDR3 DNA: TGTGCCAGCAGAGACAGGGGAATTAGCAATCAGCCCCAGCATTTT

V gene: TRBV9
clone size: NA
J gene: TRBJ2-7
D gene: TRBD1
CDR3 protein: CASSGTGQTYEQYF
CDR3 DNA: TGTGCCAGCAGCGGAACGGGACAGACGTACGAGCAGTACTTC

V gene: TRBV15
clone size: NA
J gene: TRBJ1-1
D gene: NA
CDR3 protein: CATSLLGNTEAFF
CDR3 DNA: TGTGCCACCAGTCTCCTAGGAAACACTGAAGCTTTCTTT

V gene: TRBV28
clone size: NA
J gene: TRBJ1-6
D gene: NA
CDR3 protein: CASSFLTGNSPLHF
CDR3 DNA: TGTGCCAGCAGTTTTCTAACAGGGAATTCACCCCTCCACTTT

V gene: TRBV6-1
clone size: NA
J gene: TRBJ1-1
D gene: NA
CDR3 protein: CASGRGYTEAFF
CDR3 DNA: TGTGCCAGCGGAAGGGGTTACACTGAAGCTTTCTTT

V gene: TRBV6-6
clone size: NA
J gene: TRBJ2-7
D gene: NA
CDR3 protein: CASSYTGITYEQYF
CDR3 DNA: TGTGCCAGCAGTTACACGGGGATCACCTACGAGCAGTACTTC

V gene: TRBV7-2
clone size: NA
J gene: TRBJ1-2
D gene: NA
CDR3 protein: CASSPEQVTYGYTF
CDR3 DNA: TGTGCCAGCAGCCCTGAACAGGTCACCTATGGCTACACCTTC

V gene: TRBV27
clone size: NA
J gene: TRBJ2-7
D gene: NA
CDR3 protein: CASRWAFKEGYEQYF
CDR3 DNA: TGTGCCAGCAGGTGGGCTTTCAAGGAGGGGTACGAGCAGTACTTC

V gene: TRBV7-2
clone size: NA
J gene: TRBJ1-1
D gene: NA
CDR3 protein: CASSLQTAGETEAFF
CDR3 DNA: TGTGCCAGCAGCTTACAGACTGCCGGAGAAACTGAAGCTTTCTTT

V gene: TRBV19
clone size: NA
J gene: TRBJ2-2
D gene: TRBD2
CDR3 protein: CASSMVGGAIGELFF
CDR3 DNA: TGTGCCAGTAGTATGGTCGGGGGGGCGATCGGGGAGCTGTTTTTT

V gene: TRBV25-1
clone size: NA
J gene: TRBJ1-5
D gene: NA
CDR3 protein: CASSESGVWDQPQHF
CDR3 DNA: TGTGCCAGCAGTGAATCGGGAGTCTGGGATCAGCCCCAGCATTTT

V gene: TRBV19
clone size: few
J gene: TRBJ1-2
D gene: NA
CDR3 protein: CASSATGLGLDGYTF
CDR3 DNA: TGTGCCAGTAGTGCTACAGGGTTGGGGCTAGATGGCTACACCTTC

V gene: TRBV4-3
clone size: NA
J gene: TRBJ2-3
D gene: NA
CDR3 protein: CASSQEPPTGSLSDTQYF
CDR3 DNA: TGCGCCAGCAGCCAAGAGCCTCCGACAGGCTCTTTATCAGATACGCAGTATTTT

V gene: TRBV11-2
clone size: NA
J gene: TRBJ1-1
D gene: NA
CDR3 protein: CASSLWGGTEAFF
CDR3 DNA: TGTGCCAGCAGCTTATGGGGAGGCACTGAAGCTTTCTTT

V gene: TRBV18
clone size: NA
J gene: TRBJ2-7
D gene: TRBD1
CDR3 protein: CASSRDRGSSEQYF
CDR3 DNA: TGTGCCAGCTCACGCGACAGGGGAAGTTCCGAGCAGTACTTC

V gene: TRBV2
clone size: NA
J gene: TRBJ2-7
D gene: NA
CDR3 protein: CASTAGYEQYF
CDR3 DNA: TGTGCCAGCACCGCGGGGTACGAGCAGTACTTC

V gene: TRBV4-2
clone size: NA
J gene: TRBJ1-2
D gene: NA
CDR3 protein: CASSQEVDTGYGYTF
CDR3 DNA: TGTGCCAGCAGCCAAGAAGTGGATACAGGCTATGGCTACACCTTC

V gene: TRBV9
clone size: once
J gene: TRBJ1-1
D gene: NA
CDR3 protein: CASSVWASDTEAFF
CDR3 DNA: TGTGCCAGCAGCGTATGGGCGTCGGACACTGAAGCTTTCTTT

V gene: TRBV7-9
clone size: NA
J gene: TRBJ1-2
D gene: NA
CDR3 protein: CASSLGNVGTEDGYTF
CDR3 DNA: TGTGCCAGCAGCTTAGGAAATGTCGGAACGGAGGATGGCTACACCTTC

V gene: TRBV9
clone size: NA
J gene: TRBJ2-1
D gene: TRBD2
CDR3 protein: CASSVAGVSYNEQFF
CDR3 DNA: TGTGCCAGCAGCGTCGCGGGGGTTTCCTACAATGAGCAGTTCTTC

V gene: TRBV27
clone size: NA
J gene: TRBJ2-1
D gene: TRBD2
CDR3 protein: CASSSRLAGTNEQFF
CDR3 DNA: TGTGCCAGCAGTTCTCGGCTAGCGGGAACCAATGAGCAGTTCTTC

V gene: TRBV14
clone size: NA
J gene: TRBJ1-5
D gene: NA
CDR3 protein: CASSWGSGQPQHF
CDR3 DNA: TGTGCCAGCAGCTGGGGGAGCGGGCAGCCCCAGCATTTT

V gene: TRBV6-1
clone size: NA
J gene: TRBJ1-2
D gene: NA
CDR3 protein: CASSEGTAYGYTF
CDR3 DNA: TGTGCCAGCAGTGAAGGGACAGCCTATGGCTACACCTTC

V gene: TRBV4-3
clone size: NA
J gene: TRBJ2-1
D gene: TRBD2
CDR3 protein: CASSRERGPYNEQFF
CDR3 DNA: TGCGCCAGCAGCCGGGAGCGGGGGCCGTACAATGAGCAGTTCTTC

V gene: TRBV18
clone size: once
J gene: TRBJ1-2
D gene: NA
CDR3 protein: CASSPDTNYGYTF
CDR3 DNA: TGTGCCAGCTCACCTGACACGAACTATGGCTACACCTTC

V gene: TRBV4-2
clone size: NA
J gene: TRBJ2-5
D gene: TRBD1
CDR3 protein: CASSQDAPGGGETQYF
CDR3 DNA: TGTGCCAGCAGCCAAGATGCGCCAGGGGGTGGTGAGACCCAGTACTTC

V gene: TRBV14
clone size: NA
J gene: TRBJ2-5
D gene: TRBD2
CDR3 protein: CASSPPRLAGTETQYF
CDR3 DNA: TGTGCCAGCAGCCCCCCCAGACTAGCGGGGACAGAGACCCAGTACTTC

V gene: TRBV5-1
clone size: NA
J gene: TRBJ1-5
D gene: NA
CDR3 protein: CASSLTGYSNQPQHF
CDR3 DNA: TGCGCCAGCAGCTTGACCGGGTATAGCAATCAGCCCCAGCATTTT

V gene: TRBV7-2
clone size: NA
J gene: TRBJ2-7
D gene: TRBD1
CDR3 protein: CASSPRQGDYEQYF
CDR3 DNA: TGTGCCAGCAGCCCGAGACAGGGTGACTACGAGCAGTACTTC

V gene: TRBV9
clone size: once
J gene: TRBJ2-3
D gene: TRBD2
CDR3 protein: CASSVEGLAGGRDTDTQYF
CDR3 DNA: TGTGCCAGCAGCGTCGAGGGACTAGCGGGGGGGCGCGACACAGATACGCAGTATTTT

V gene: TRBV11-2
clone size: NA
J gene: TRBJ2-7
D gene: TRBD2
CDR3 protein: CASSPLAGVHTQYF
CDR3 DNA: TGTGCCAGCAGCCCTCTAGCGGGGGTACATACTCAGTACTTC

V gene: TRBV7-3
clone size: NA
J gene: TRBJ2-3
D gene: TRBD1
CDR3 protein: CASTLTGGTDTQYF
CDR3 DNA: TGTGCCAGCACCTTGACAGGGGGCACAGATACGCAGTATTTT

V gene: TRBV5-1
clone size: NA
J gene: TRBJ1-5
D gene: NA
CDR3 protein: CASSPLDSSIQPQHF
CDR3 DNA: TGCGCCAGCAGTCCCCTCGACAGTAGTATTCAGCCCCAGCATTTT

V gene: TRBV27
clone size: NA
J gene: TRBJ2-1
D gene: NA
CDR3 protein: CASSYTGYNEQFF
CDR3 DNA: TGTGCCAGCAGTTATACAGGGTACAATGAGCAGTTCTTC

V gene: TRBV28
clone size: once
J gene: TRBJ1-3
D gene: TRBD1
CDR3 protein: CASRFGQGPGNTIYF
CDR3 DNA: TGTGCCAGCAGATTTGGACAGGGACCTGGAAACACCATATATTTT

V gene: TRBV18
clone size: NA
J gene: TRBJ1-4
D gene: NA
CDR3 protein: CASTARQSATNEKLFF
CDR3 DNA: TGTGCCAGCACAGCCCGCCAGAGTGCAACTAATGAAAAACTGTTTTTT

V gene: TRBV19
clone size: NA
J gene: TRBJ1-2
D gene: TRBD1
CDR3 protein: CASSLATGAIFGYTF
CDR3 DNA: TGTGCCAGTAGTCTAGCCACAGGGGCTATATTTGGCTACACCTTC

V gene: TRBV19
clone size: NA
J gene: TRBJ1-5
D gene: TRBD1
CDR3 protein: CASSMNRGQPQHF
CDR3 DNA: TGTGCCAGTAGTATGAACAGGGGTCAGCCCCAGCATTTT

V gene: TRBV10-3
clone size: NA
J gene: TRBJ1-2
D gene: TRBD1
CDR3 protein: CAISESTGTNYGYTF
CDR3 DNA: TGTGCCATCAGTGAGTCGACAGGGACTAACTATGGCTACACCTTC

V gene: TRBV19
clone size: NA
J gene: TRBJ1-5
D gene: TRBD1
CDR3 protein: CASSQMTGDFNQPQHF
CDR3 DNA: TGTGCCAGTAGTCAAATGACAGGGGATTTCAATCAGCCCCAGCATTTT

V gene: TRBV21-1
clone size: NA
J gene: TRBJ2-7
D gene: NA
CDR3 protein: CANPTGGGVHSYEQYF
CDR3 DNA: TGTGCCAACCCCACTGGAGGGGGGGTCCACTCCTACGAGCAGTACTTC

V gene: TRBV7-2
clone size: NA
J gene: TRBJ2-7
D gene: NA
CDR3 protein: CASSLGPGGGPYEQYF
CDR3 DNA: TGTGCCAGCAGCTTAGGCCCGGGAGGGGGCCCTTACGAGCAGTACTTC

V gene: TRBV11-1
clone size: NA
J gene: TRBJ2-1
D gene: TRBD1
CDR3 protein: CASSSRQGAENEQFF
CDR3 DNA: TGTGCCAGCAGCTCGCGACAGGGGGCTGAAAATGAGCAGTTCTTC

V gene: TRBV7-8
clone size: once
J gene: TRBJ2-7
D gene: NA
CDR3 protein: CASSLRQKGGEGASYEQYF
CDR3 DNA: TGTGCCAGCAGCTTACGTCAGAAGGGGGGAGAGGGGGCCTCCTACGAGCAGTACTTC

V gene: TRBV9
clone size: NA
J gene: TRBJ2-2
D gene: TRBD2
CDR3 protein: CASSLRLAGLTGELFF
CDR3 DNA: TGTGCCAGCAGCCTGCGACTAGCGGGGCTCACCGGGGAGCTGTTTTTT

V gene: TRBV11-2
clone size: NA
J gene: TRBJ2-3
D gene: TRBD2
CDR3 protein: CASSSGLAGGGDTQYF
CDR3 DNA: TGTGCCAGCAGCTCTGGACTAGCGGGGGGCGGAGATACGCAGTATTTT

V gene: TRBV27
clone size: NA
J gene: TRBJ1-1
D gene: NA
CDR3 protein: CASIGVVNTEAFF
CDR3 DNA: TGTGCCAGCATAGGGGTGGTGAACACTGAAGCTTTCTTT

V gene: TRBV28
clone size: NA
J gene: TRBJ1-1
D gene: NA
CDR3 protein: CASNSGSYTEAFF
CDR3 DNA: TGTGCCAGCAATTCAGGGTCGTACACTGAAGCTTTCTTT

V gene: TRBV2
clone size: NA
J gene: TRBJ2-1
D gene: NA
CDR3 protein: CASSPLWPSSYNEQFF
CDR3 DNA: TGTGCCAGCAGTCCTCTTTGGCCCAGCTCCTACAATGAGCAGTTCTTC

V gene: TRBV6-1
clone size: NA
J gene: TRBJ1-5
D gene: TRBD1
CDR3 protein: CASSEQTGLPPQHF
CDR3 DNA: TGTGCCAGCTCGGAGCAGACAGGGTTACCGCCCCAGCATTTT

V gene: TRBV27
clone size: NA
J gene: TRBJ2-3
D gene: TRBD2
CDR3 protein: CASSFKRGVGGTDTQYF
CDR3 DNA: TGTGCCAGCAGTTTTAAGCGGGGAGTCGGTGGCACAGATACGCAGTATTTT

V gene: TRBV28
clone size: NA
J gene: TRBJ1-4
D gene: TRBD1
CDR3 protein: CASSHRGRNEKLFF
CDR3 DNA: TGTGCCAGCAGTCACAGGGGAAGGAATGAAAAACTGTTTTTT